This TCR beta chain was documented in a study of blood T cell repertoires in COVID-19. V lost 3 bases and J 7 bases, leaving 15 bases between the germline ends. In germline, CDR1 is SEHNR, CDR2 FQNEAQ (reference sequence). The CDR3 is made up of 15 amino acids. This clone has a handful of counts. TCRdb's table, derived via immunoSEQ multiplex PCR, lists solely in-frame clones and lacks some. The sample consists of about 190,000 clones, around nine tenths of them appearing once. Followed longitudinally, the Seattle patients had been enrolled during active infection. The clonotype originates from a woman aged 70-85 years with COVID-19, enrolled during active disease. The chain recombines TRBV7-9 with TRBJ1-4, with D unclear. Sequencing input: peripheral blood. CDR3 in amino acids: CASSFFVEGSEKLFF. The DNA of the CDR3 is TGTGCCAGCAGCTTTTTTGTTGAGGGCTCTGAAAAACTGTTTTTT.